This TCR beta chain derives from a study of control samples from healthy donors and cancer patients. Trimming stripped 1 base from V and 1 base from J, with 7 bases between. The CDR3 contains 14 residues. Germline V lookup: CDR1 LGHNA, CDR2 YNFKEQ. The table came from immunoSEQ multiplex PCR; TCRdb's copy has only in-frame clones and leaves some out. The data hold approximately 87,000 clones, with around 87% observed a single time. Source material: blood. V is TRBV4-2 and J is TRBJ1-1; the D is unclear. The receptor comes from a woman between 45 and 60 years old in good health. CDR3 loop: CASSQGVKNTEAFF. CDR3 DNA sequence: TGTGCCAGCAGCCAAGGGGTCAAGAACACTGAAGCTTTCTTT.